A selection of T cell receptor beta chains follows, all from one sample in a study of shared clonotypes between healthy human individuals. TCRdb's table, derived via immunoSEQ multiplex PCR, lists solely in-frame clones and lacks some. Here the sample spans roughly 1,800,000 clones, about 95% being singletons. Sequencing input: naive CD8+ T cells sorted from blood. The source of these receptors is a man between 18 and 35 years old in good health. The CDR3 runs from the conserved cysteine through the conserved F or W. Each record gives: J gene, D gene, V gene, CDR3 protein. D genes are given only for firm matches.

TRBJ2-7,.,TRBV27,CASSRTGPYEQYF
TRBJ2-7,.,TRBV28,CASRRYGLESYEQYF
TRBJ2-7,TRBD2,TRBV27,CASSSSGGGRYEQYF
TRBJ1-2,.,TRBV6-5,CASSHRGGSTYGYTF
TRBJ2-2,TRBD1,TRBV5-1,CASSFRTGDPGELFF
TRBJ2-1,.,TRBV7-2,CASSTQGSDEQFF
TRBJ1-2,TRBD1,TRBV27,CASSRGQGEGYTF
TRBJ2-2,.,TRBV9,CASSVDIGRELFF
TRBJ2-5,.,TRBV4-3,CASSQLEGGRETQYF
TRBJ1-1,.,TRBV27,CASSLGRPNTEAFF
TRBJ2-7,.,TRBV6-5,CATATYYEQYF
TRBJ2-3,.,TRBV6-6,CASRTRGGTDTQYF
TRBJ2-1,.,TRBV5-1,CASSWLGGASSYNEQFF
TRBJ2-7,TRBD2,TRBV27,CASSLKASGTYEQYF
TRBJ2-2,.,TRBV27,CASSSGGNTGELFF
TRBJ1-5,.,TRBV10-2,CASITRGVFIQPQHF
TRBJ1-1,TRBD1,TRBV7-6,CASSLAPDRAAEAFF
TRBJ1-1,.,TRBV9,CASSVGETNTEAFF
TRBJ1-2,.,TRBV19,CASRVAELNGYTF
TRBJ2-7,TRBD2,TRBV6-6,CASSGGIYEQYF
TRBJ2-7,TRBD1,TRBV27,CASGKGQGPTGGQYF
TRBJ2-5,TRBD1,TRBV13,CASSSEGQGAGETQYF
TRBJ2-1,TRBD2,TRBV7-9,CASSLGAGGPNEQFF
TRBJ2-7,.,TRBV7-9,CASSPRGGAYEQYF
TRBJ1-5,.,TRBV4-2,CASSQDQAGNQPQHF
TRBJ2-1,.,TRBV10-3,CAISDNRGGNEQFF
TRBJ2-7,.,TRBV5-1,CASSLAGIGTYEQYF
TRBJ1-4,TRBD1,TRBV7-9,CASSQTGGESNEKLFF
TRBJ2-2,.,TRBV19,CASSMRENTGELFF
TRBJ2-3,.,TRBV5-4,CASSLYTDTQYF
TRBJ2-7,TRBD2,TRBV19,CASTASGSYEQYF
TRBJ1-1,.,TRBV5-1,CASSAGTLNTEAFF
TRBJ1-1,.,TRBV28,CASSLAGYYYTEAFF
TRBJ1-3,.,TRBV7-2,CASSPPKGIGNTIYF
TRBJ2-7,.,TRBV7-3,CASSLTPNYEQYF
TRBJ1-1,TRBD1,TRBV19,CASSAGTGSGDTEAFF
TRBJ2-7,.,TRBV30,CAWSVGQGQWDEQYF
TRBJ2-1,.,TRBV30,CAWTLQGPYNEQFF